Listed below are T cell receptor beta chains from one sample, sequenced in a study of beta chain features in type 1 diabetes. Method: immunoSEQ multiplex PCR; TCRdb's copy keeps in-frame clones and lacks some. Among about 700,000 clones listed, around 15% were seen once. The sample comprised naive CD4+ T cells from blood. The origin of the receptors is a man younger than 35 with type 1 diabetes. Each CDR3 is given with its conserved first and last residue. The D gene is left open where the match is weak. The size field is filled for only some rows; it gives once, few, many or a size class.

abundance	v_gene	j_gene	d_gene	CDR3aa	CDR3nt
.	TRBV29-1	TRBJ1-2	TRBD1	CSVEANDRVRGYTF	TGCAGCGTTGAAGCCAATGACAGGGTGCGAGGCTACACCTTC
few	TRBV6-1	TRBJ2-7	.	CASERIGHEQYF	TGTGCCAGCGAAAGAATAGGTCACGAGCAGTACTTC
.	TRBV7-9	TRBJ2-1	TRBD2	CASSLRGDPYNEQFF	TGTGCCAGCAGCTTACGGGGGGATCCCTACAATGAGCAGTTCTTC
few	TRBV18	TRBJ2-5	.	CASSPGQGRETQYF	TGTGCCAGCTCACCAGGGCAGGGACGGGAGACCCAGTACTTC
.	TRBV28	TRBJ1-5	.	CASSAQTPHF	TGTGCCAGCAGCGCCCAGACTCCCCATTTT
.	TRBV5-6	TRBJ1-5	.	CASSLDSAGPGAQHF	TGTGCCAGCAGCTTGGATTCAGCAGGGCCTGGTGCCCAGCATTTT
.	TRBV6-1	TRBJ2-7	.	CASRLGESYEQYF	TGTGCCAGCAGACTAGGCGAGAGCTACGAGCAGTACTTC
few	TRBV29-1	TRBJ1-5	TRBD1	CSVAWGTGGNQPQHF	TGCAGCGTCGCCTGGGGGACAGGGGGGAATCAGCCCCAGCATTTT
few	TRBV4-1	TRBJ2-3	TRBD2	CASSQDRRRGARTDTQYF	TGCGCCAGCAGCCAAGATCGGAGGCGGGGGGCCCGCACAGATACGCAGTATTTT
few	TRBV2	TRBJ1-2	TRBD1	CASSERQGNYGYTF	TGTGCCAGCAGTGAAAGACAGGGCAACTATGGCTACACCTTC
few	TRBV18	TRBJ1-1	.	CASSPRTSSEAFF	TGTGCCAGCTCACCCCGAACAAGCTCTGAAGCTTTCTTT